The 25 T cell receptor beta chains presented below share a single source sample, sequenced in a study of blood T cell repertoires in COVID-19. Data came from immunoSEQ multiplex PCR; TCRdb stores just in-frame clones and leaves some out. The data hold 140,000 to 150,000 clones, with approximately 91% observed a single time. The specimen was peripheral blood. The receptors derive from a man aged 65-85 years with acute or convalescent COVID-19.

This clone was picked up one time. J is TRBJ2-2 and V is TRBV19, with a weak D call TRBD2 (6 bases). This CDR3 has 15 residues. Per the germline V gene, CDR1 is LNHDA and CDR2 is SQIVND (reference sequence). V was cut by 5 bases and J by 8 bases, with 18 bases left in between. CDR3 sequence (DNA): TGTGCCAGTAGTGCCCTTATAGCGGCCAGGGGGGAGCTGTTTTTT. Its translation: CASSALIAARGELFF.

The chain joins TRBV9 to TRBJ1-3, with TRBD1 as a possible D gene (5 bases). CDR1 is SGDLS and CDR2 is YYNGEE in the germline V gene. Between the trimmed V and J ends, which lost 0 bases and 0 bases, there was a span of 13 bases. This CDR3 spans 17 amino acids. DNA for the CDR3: TGTGCCAGCAGCGTAGCGGTCCAGGGCTACTCTGGAAACACCATATATTTT. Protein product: CASSVAVQGYSGNTIYF.

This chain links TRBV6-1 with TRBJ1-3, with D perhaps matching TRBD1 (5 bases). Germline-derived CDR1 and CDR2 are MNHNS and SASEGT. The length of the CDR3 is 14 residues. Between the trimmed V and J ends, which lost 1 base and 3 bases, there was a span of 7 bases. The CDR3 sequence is CASSEGGVGNTIYF. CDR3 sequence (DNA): TGTGCCAGCAGTGAAGGGGGGGTTGGAAACACCATATATTTT.

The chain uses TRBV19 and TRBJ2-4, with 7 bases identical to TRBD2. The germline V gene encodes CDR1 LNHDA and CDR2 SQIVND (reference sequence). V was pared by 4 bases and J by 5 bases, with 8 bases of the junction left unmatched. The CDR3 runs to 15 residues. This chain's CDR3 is CASSTPGRIQNIQYF. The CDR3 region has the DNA TGTGCCAGTAGTACCCCCGGGAGGATACAAAACATTCAGTACTTC.

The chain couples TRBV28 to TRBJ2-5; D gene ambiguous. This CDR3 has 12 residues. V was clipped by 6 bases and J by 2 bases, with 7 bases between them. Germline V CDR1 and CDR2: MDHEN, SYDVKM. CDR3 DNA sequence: TGTGCCAGCAGAGAGCAACAAGAGACCCAGTACTTC. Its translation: CASREQQETQYF.

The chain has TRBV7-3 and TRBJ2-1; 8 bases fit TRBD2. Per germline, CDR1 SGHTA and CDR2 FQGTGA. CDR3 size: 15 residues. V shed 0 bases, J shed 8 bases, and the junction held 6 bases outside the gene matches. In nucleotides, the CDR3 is TGTGCCAGCAGCTTAACGGGACTAGAAGGTGATGAGCAGTTCTTC. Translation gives CASSLTGLEGDEQFF.

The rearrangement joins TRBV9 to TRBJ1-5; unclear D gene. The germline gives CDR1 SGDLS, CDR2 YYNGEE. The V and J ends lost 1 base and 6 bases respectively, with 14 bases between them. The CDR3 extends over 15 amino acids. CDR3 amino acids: CASSVSGGLGQPQHF. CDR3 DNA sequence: TGTGCCAGCAGCGTATCGGGAGGGTTGGGTCAGCCCCAGCATTTT.

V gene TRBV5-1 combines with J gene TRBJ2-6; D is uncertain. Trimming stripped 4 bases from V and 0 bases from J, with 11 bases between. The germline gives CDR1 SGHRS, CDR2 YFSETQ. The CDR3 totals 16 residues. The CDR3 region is CASSKEPGSGANVLTF. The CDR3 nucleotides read TGCGCCAGCAGCAAAGAACCGGGCTCTGGGGCCAACGTCCTGACTTTC.

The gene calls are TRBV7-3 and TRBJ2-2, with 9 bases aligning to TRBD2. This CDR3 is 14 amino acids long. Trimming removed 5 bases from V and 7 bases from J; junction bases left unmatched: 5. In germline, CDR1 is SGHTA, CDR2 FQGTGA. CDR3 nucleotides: TGTGCCAGCAGCCCGGGACTAGCAGACGGGGAGCTGTTTTTT. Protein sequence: CASSPGLADGELFF. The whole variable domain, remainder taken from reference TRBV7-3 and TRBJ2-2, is GAGVSQTPSNKVTEKGKYVELRCDPISGHTALYWYRQSLGQGPEFLIYFQGTGAADDSGLPNDRFFAVRPEGSVSTLKIQRTERGDSAVYLCASSPGLADGELFFGEGSRLTVL.

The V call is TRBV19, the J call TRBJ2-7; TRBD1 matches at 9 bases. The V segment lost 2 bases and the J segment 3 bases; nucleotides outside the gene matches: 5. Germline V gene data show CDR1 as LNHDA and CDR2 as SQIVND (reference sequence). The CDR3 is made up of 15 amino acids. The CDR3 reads CASSIKGTGYYEQYF. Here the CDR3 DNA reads TGTGCCAGTAGTATAAAAGGGACAGGGTACTACGAGCAGTACTTC.

This CDR3 reads CASSPLAGNTEAFF. The DNA of the CDR3 is TGTGCCAGCTCTCCCCTTGCGGGCAACACTGAAGCTTTCTTT. V gene TRBV6-5 combines with J gene TRBJ1-1; D call uncertain. The CDR3 is made up of 14 amino acids. Germline CDR1 and CDR2: MNHEY and SVGAGI. Between the trimmed V and J ends, which lost 8 bases and 2 bases, there was a span of 15 bases.

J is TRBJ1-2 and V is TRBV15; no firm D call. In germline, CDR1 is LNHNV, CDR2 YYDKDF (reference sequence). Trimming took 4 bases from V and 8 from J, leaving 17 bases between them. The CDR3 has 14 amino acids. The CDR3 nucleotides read TGTGCCACCAGCATTTCGGGAAGTCTTGGGGGCTACACCTTC. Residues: CATSISGSLGGYTF.

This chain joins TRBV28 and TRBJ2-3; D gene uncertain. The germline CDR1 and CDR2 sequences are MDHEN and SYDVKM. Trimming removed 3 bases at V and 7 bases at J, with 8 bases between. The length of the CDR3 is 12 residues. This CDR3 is CASSFRRNTQYF. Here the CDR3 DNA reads TGTGCCAGCAGTTTCCGGCGGAATACGCAGTATTTT. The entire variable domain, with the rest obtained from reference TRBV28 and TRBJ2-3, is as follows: DVKVTQSSRYLVKRTGEKVFLECVQDMDHENMFWYRQDPGLGLRLIYFSYDVKMKEKGDIPEGYSVSREKKERFSLILESASTNQTSMYLCASSFRRNTQYFGPGTRLTVL.

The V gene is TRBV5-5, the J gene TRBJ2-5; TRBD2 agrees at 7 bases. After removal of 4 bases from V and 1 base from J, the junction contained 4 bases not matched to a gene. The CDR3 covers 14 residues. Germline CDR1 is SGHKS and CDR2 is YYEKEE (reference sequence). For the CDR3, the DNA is TGTGCCAGCAGCATGTGGACTAGCCAAGAGACCCAGTACTTC. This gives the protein CASSMWTSQETQYF.

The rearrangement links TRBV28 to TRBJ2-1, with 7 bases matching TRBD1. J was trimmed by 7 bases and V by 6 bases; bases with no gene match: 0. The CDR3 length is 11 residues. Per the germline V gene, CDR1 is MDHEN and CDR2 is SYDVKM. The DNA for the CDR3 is TGTGCCAGCAGACAGGGGAATGAGCAGTTCTTC. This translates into CASRQGNEQFF.

The CDR3 DNA reads TGCGCCAGCAGGCGCTCGTTGCAGGGTGGCTACACCTTC. Encoded protein: CASRRSLQGGYTF. V is TRBV5-1 and J is TRBJ1-2, with TRBD1 as a possible D gene (5 bases). Germline V gene data show CDR1 as SGHRS and CDR2 as YFSETQ. V was cut by 5 bases and J by 7 bases, with 15 bases left in between. The CDR3 loop spans 13 amino acids.

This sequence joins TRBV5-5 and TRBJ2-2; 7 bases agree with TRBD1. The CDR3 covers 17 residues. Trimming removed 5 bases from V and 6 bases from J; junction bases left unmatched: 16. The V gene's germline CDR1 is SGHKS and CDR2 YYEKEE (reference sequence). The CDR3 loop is CASRPRWGQGVSGELFF. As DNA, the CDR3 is TGTGCCAGCAGACCCCGGTGGGGGCAGGGGGTTTCCGGGGAGCTGTTTTTT. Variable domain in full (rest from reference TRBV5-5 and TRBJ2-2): DAGVTQSPTHLIKTRGQQVTLRCSPISGHKSVSWYQQVLGQGPQFIFQYYEKEERGRGNFPDRFSARQFPNYSSELNVNALLLGDSALYLCASRPRWGQGVSGELFFGEGSRLTVL.

The CDR3 bases are TGTGCCAGCAGCTTGCAGGGGGCGCTTGGTGGCTACACCTTC. It yields the protein CASSLQGALGGYTF. This chain joins TRBV7-9 and TRBJ1-2; 8 bases agree with TRBD1. Germline V gene lookup returns CDR1 SEHNR and CDR2 FQNEAQ (reference sequence). This CDR3 contains 14 residues. The V gene end was trimmed by 3 bases and the J gene end by 7 bases; junction bases not matched to a gene: 7.

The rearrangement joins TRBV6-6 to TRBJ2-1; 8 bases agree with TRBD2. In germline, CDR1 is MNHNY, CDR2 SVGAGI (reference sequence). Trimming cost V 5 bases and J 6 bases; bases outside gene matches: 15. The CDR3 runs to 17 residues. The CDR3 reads CASSPVGSGSVFNEQFF. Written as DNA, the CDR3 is TGTGCCAGCAGTCCGGTGGGGAGCGGGAGCGTCTTCAATGAGCAGTTCTTC.

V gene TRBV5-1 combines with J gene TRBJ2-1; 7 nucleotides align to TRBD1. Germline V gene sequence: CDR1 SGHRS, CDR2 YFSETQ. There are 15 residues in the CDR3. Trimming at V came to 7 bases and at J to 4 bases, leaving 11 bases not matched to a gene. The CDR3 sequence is CASSTGTVLYNEQFF. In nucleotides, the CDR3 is TGCGCCAGCTCGACCGGGACAGTATTGTACAATGAGCAGTTCTTC.

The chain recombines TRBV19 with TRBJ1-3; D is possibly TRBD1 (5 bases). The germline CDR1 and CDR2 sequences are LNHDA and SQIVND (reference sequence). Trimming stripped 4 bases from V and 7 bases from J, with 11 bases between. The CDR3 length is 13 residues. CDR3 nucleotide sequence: TGTGCCAGTAGTACGAGACAGTGGAACACCATATATTTT. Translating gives CASSTRQWNTIYF.

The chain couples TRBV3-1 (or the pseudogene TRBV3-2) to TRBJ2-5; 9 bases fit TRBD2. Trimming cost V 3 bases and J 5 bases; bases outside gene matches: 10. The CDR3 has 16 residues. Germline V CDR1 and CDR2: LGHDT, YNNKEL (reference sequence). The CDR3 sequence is CASSHPRRGGQETQYF. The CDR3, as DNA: TGTGCCAGCAGCCACCCCCGGCGGGGGGGCCAGGAGACCCAGTACTTC.

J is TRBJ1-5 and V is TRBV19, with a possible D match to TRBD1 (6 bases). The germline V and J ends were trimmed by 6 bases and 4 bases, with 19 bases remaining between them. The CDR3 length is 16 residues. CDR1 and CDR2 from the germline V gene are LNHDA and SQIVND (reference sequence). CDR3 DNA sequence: TGTGCCAGTAGATCTGGGGCTGGGACACCGAATCAGCCCCAGCATTTT. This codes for CASRSGAGTPNQPQHF.

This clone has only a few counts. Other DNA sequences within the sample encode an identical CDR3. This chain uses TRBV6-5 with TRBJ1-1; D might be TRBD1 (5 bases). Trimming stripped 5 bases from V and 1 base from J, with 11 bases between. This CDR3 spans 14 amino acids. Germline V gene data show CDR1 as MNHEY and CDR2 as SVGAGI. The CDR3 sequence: CASSPAGGNTEAFF. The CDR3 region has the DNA TGTGCCAGCAGTCCAGCCGGGGGGAACACTGAAGCTTTCTTT.

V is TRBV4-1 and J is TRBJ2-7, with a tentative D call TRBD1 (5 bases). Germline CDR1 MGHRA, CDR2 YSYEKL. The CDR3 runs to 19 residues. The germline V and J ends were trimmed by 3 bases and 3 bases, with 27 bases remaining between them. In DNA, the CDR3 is TGCGCCAGCAGCCATAGCCGCCTCCGAAAGACAGTCGCCAGCTACGAGCAGTACTTC. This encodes CASSHSRLRKTVASYEQYF.